What follows are 6 T cell receptor beta chains derived from one specimen sequenced in a study of regulatory T cells in long-lasting Graves disease. Time point given: newly diagnosed GD, antithyroid drugs for less than 3 months. Generation of the TCR library employed RNA extracted from PBMCs. Through Arm-PCR of CDR3 regions and iRepertoire HTBI primers, TCR beta libraries were built. Via MiXCR, TCRdb re-called the multiplex PCR reads, giving one row per CDR3 protein. The sample yields some 460,000 distinct CDR3 sequences, 15% to 20% seen once. This sample also belongs to another study, concerning T cells in Graves' hyperthyroidism and ophthalmopathy.

The sequenced sample was peripheral blood mononuclear cells (PBMCs), obtained at new diagnosis, from a patient treated with antithyroid drugs. The receptors here all came from a man aged 35 to 55 with Graves disease.

This clonotype was detected a few times. Its ends do not fully match the called genes, so a read error is possible. The chain links TRBV12-3 or TRBV12-4 to TRBJ1-1; D is possibly TRBD1 (6 bases). The CDR3 is 13 amino acids. CDR3 in amino acids: CASSSSGGSEALF. In DNA form, the CDR3 reads TGTGCCAGCAGTTCTTCCGGGGGCAGTGAAGCTCTCTTT.

For this clonotype: This likely reflects a read error, since a far larger clone is one base away. This chain links TRBV7-8 with TRBJ2-7; tentatively, D is TRBD2 (6 bases). Germline V gives CDR1 SGHVS, CDR2 FQNEAQ. The CDR3 extends over 15 amino acids. CDR3: CASSLWGDQTYEQHF. CDR3 in DNA: TGTGCCAGCAGTTTATGGGGGGACCAAACCTACGAGCAGCACTTC.

This clonotype was seen at least ten times. The chain carries TRBV3-1 and TRBJ2-5; 7 bases line up with TRBD1. The V gene end was trimmed by 4 bases and the J gene end by 0 bases; junction bases not matched to a gene: 5. This CDR3 has 15 amino acids. Germline V gene sequence: CDR1 LGHDT, CDR2 YNNKEL (reference sequence). CDR3 bases: TGTGCCAGCAGCCTCCGGACAGGCCACCAAGAGACCCAGTACTTC. This sequence encodes CASSLRTGHQETQYF.

CDR3 nucleotides: TGTGCCAGCAGCAAAACGGCAGGGGGCGACTATGGCTACACCTTC. This encodes CASSKTAGGDYGYTF. The genes are TRBV7-9 and TRBJ1-2; 8 bases fit TRBD1. The CDR3 spans 15 residues. CDR1 and CDR2 (germline): SEHNR, FQNEAQ (reference sequence). V was clipped by 5 bases and J by 3 bases; unmatched bases: 8.

This clonotype was detected many times. The rearrangement uses TRBV2 and TRBJ2-3, with 7 bases aligning to TRBD2. The germline V gene has CDR1 SNHLY and CDR2 FYNNEI. J gave up 0 bases and V 3 bases, and 9 bases lay outside the gene matches. This CDR3 contains 17 residues. In DNA form, the CDR3 reads TGTGCCAGCAGTGATCCAGCGGGGAAATCTAGCACAGATACGCAGTATTTT. Translating it yields CASSDPAGKSSTDTQYF. Full variable domain (outside the CDR3, taken from reference TRBV2 and TRBJ2-3): EPEVTQTPSHQVTQMGQEVILRCVPISNHLYFYWYRQILGQKVEFLVSFYNNEISEKSEIFDDQFSVERPDGSNFTLKIRSTKLEDSAMYFCASSDPAGKSSTDTQYFGPGTRLTVL.

This clonotype has a handful of counts. The CDR3: CSARGQGYYGYTF. In DNA form, the CDR3 reads TGCAGTGCTAGAGGTCAGGGCTACTATGGCTACACCTTC. The gene calls are TRBV20-1 and TRBJ1-2, with a tentative D call TRBD1 (5 bases). The CDR3 loop spans 13 amino acids. V lost 1 base and J lost 3, with 9 bases in between. CDR1 is DFQATT and CDR2 is SNEGSKA in the germline V gene (reference sequence).